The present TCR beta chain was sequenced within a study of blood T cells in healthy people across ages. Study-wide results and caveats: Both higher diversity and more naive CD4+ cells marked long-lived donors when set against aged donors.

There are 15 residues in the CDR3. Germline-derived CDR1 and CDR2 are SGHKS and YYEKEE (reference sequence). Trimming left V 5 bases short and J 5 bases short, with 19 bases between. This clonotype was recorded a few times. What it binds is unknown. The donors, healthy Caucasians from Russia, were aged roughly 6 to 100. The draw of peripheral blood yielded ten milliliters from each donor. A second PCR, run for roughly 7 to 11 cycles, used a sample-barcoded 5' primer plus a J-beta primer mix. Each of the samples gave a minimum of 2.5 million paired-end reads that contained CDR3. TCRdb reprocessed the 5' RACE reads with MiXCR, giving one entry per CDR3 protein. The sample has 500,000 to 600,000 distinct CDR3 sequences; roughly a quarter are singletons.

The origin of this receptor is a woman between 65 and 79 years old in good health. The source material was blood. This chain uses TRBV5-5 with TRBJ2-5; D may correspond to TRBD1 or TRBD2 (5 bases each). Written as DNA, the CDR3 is TGTGCCAGCAGTGAGGGCAGGGTAAAGGACGAGACCCAGTACTTC. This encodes CASSEGRVKDETQYF.